The present entry profiles one TCR beta chain with its context. Patients selected for sequencing had displayed CD8+CD57+ cell expansion by flow cytometry. The data were obtained in a study of CD8+CD57+ T cells in acquired aplastic anemia. The TCR beta profiling, which covered VDJ combination and CDR3 sequence, was carried out using genomic DNA as the template. TCRdb itself ran the reads through MiXCR, one entry per CDR3 protein. This sample yields under 350,000 distinct CDR3 sequences, of which about three fifths are seen a single time; roughly 1.3% belongs to the top ten. Source material: sorted CD4+, CD8+, or CD8+CD57+ T cells (not recorded which) from PBMCs. The TCR sequence derives from a human donor with aplastic anemia.

This CDR3 is CASSMGSKNIQYF. Here the CDR3 DNA reads TGTGCCAGTTCCATGGGGTCCAAAAACATTCAGTACTTC. The V gene is TRBV19, the J gene TRBJ2-4, with D unresolved. The CDR3 sequence is 13 residues long. The V end was cut by 8 bases, the J end by 2 bases, with 10 bases between. Germline CDR1 LNHDA, CDR2 SQIVND (reference sequence).